This T cell receptor (beta chain) is drawn from a study of circulating and synovial CD4+ cells in juvenile arthritis. General observations from the study: Bulk blood CD4 samples held at least an order of magnitude more or fewer genomes than CPL.

The germline V and J ends were trimmed by 4 bases and 5 bases, with 3 bases remaining between them. This CDR3 region has 11 residues. Germline CDR1 is SGHNT and CDR2 is YYREEE (reference sequence). Generated by immunoSEQ multiplex PCR, the TCRdb table keeps only in-frame clones and is missing some. The profile shows some 1,800 clones, roughly 95% of them singletons. Concerning this clone: The antigen is unknown.

The specimen sequenced was CD4+ T cells from synovial fluid. The sequence was obtained from a human donor with juvenile idiopathic arthritis. The rearrangement links TRBV5-4 to TRBJ2-2; the D is unclear. The CDR3 region is CASSVTGELFF. For the CDR3, the DNA is TGTGCCAGCAGCGTAACCGGGGAGCTGTTTTTT.